Included here is one T cell receptor beta chain sequence, with context. The data originate from a study of blood T cell repertoires in COVID-19. Some clones are missing from TCRdb's copy, which holds only in-frame ones; the method was immunoSEQ multiplex PCR. The data hold about 150,000 clones, with around 90% observed a single time. Sequencing input: peripheral blood. The sequence was obtained from a man aged 50 to 60 with acute or convalescent COVID-19.

CDR3 DNA: TGCGCCAGCAGCGGATCGGGAGGGGAGCAGTTCTTC. As protein: CASSGSGGEQFF. The V call is TRBV10-1, the J call TRBJ2-1; 8 bases fit TRBD2. The CDR3 sequence is 12 residues long. Germline V gives CDR1 WNHNN, CDR2 SYGVQD (reference sequence). V trimming: 6 bases; J trimming: 10 bases; junction bases outside the gene matches: 5.